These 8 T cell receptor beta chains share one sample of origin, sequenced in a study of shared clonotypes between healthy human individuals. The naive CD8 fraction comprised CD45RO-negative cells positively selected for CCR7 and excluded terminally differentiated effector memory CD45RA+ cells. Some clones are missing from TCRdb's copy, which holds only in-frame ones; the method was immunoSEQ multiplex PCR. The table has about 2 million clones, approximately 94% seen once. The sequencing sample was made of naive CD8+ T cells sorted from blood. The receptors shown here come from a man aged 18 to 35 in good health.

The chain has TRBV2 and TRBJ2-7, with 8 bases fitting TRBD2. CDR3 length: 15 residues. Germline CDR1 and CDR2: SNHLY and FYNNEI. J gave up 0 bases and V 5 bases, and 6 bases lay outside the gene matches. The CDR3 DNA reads TGTGCCAGCAGTAGACTAGCGCCAAGCTCCTACGAGCAGTACTTC. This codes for CASSRLAPSSYEQYF.

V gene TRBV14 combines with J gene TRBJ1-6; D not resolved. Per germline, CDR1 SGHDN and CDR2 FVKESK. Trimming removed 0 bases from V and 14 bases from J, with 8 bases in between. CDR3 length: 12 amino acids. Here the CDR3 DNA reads TGTGCCAGCAGCCAAGAAGGCTCCACCCTCCACTTT. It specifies CASSQEGSTLHF.

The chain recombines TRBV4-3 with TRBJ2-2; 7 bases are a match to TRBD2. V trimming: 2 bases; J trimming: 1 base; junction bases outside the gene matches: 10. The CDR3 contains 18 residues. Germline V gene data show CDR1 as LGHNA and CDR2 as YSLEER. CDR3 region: CASSQPGWEGRNTGELFF. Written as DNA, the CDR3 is TGCGCCAGCAGCCAACCGGGGTGGGAGGGAAGGAACACCGGGGAGCTGTTTTTT.

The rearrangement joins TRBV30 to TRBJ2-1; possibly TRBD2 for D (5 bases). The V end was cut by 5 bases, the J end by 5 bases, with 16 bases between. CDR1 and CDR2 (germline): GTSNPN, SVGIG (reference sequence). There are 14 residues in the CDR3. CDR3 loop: CAWSVSSGHNEQFF. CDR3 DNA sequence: TGTGCCTGGTCGGTCTCGAGCGGCCACAATGAGCAGTTCTTC.

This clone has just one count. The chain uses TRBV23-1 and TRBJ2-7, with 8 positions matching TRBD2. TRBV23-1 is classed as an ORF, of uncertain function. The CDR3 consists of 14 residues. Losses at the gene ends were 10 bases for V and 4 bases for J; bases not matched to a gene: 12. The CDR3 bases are TGCGCCACCTCGGGGGGGGCGCTTAATTACGAGCAGTACTTC. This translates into CATSGGALNYEQYF.

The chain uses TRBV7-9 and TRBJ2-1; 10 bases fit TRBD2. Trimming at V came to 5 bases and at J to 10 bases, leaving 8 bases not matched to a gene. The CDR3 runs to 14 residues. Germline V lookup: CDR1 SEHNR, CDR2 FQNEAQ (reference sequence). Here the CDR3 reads CASSPSGGAREQFF. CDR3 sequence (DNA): TGTGCCAGCAGCCCGAGCGGGGGGGCACGAGAGCAGTTCTTC.

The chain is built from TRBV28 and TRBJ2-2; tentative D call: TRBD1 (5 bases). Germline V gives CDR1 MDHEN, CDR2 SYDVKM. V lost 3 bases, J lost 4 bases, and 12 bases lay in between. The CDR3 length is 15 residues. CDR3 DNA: TGTGCCAGCAGTTTTAGTAGCCAGGGCACCGGGGAGCTGTTTTTT. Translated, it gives CASSFSSQGTGELFF.

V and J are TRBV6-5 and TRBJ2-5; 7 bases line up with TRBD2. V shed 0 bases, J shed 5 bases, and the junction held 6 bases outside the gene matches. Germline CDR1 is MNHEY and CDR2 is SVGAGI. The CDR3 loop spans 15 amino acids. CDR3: CASSYSRGSGETQYF. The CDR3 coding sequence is TGTGCCAGCAGTTACTCGCGCGGGAGCGGGGAGACCCAGTACTTC.